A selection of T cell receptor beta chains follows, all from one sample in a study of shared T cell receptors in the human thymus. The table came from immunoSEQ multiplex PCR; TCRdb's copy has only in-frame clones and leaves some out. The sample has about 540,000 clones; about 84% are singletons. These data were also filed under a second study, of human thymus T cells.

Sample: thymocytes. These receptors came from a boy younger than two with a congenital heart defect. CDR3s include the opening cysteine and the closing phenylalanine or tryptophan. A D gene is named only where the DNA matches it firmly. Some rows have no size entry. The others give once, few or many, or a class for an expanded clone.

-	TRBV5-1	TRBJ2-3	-	CASSLGSGESTGTQYF	TGCGCCAGCAGCTTGGGGTCCGGCGAGAGCACAGGTACGCAGTATTTT
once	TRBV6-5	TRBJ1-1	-	CASSLQEGEAFF	TGTGCCAGCAGCCTTCAAGAGGGCGAAGCTTTCTTT
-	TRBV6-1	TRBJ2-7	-	CATRLGGYEQYF	TGTGCCACCAGACTTGGAGGCTACGAGCAGTACTTC
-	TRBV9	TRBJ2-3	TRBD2	CASVRGTSGDRSTDTQYF	TGTGCCAGCGTCCGGGGGACTAGCGGGGACCGGAGCACAGATACGCAGTATTTT
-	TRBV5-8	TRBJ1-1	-	CASSFRVSVTEAFF	TGTGCCAGCAGCTTTCGGGTGTCAGTAACTGAAGCTTTCTTT
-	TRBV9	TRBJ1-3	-	CASSSLASSGNTIYF	TGTGCCAGCAGCTCTCTCGCGAGCTCTGGAAACACCATATATTTT
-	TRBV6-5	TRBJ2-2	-	CASSYSGAAGELFF	TGTGCCAGCAGTTACTCGGGGGCCGCCGGGGAGCTGTTTTTT
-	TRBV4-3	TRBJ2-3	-	CASSQDLKRFSSTDTQYF	TGCGCCAGCAGCCAAGACTTAAAGCGTTTTAGTAGCACAGATACGCAGTATTTT
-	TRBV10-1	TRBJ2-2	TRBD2	CASSGTSGSTNTGELFF	TGCGCCAGCTCCGGGACTAGCGGGAGTACGAACACCGGGGAGCTGTTTTTT
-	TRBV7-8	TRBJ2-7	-	CASSPGGRDASSVYEQYF	TGTGCCAGCAGCCCAGGGGGGCGGGATGCTTCGTCGGTCTACGAGCAGTACTTC
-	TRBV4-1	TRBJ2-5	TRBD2	CASSRGLAGVAGVETQYF	TGCGCCAGCAGCCGTGGATTAGCGGGGGTAGCGGGAGTGGAGACCCAGTACTTC
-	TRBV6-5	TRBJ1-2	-	CASSYSHGASYGYTF	TGTGCCAGCAGTTACTCGCACGGAGCCTCTTATGGCTACACCTTC
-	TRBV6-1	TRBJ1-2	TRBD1	CASSDSVGYRGREGYTF	TGTGCCAGCAGTGATTCGGTGGGGTACAGGGGGCGCGAGGGCTACACCTTC
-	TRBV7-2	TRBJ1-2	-	CASREVAFYGYTF	TGTGCCAGCAGGGAGGTTGCCTTCTATGGCTACACCTTC
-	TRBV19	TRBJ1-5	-	CASSLGFCDRCNQPQHF	TGTGCCAGTAGTTTAGGCTTCTGTGACAGATGCAATCAGCCCCAGCATTTT
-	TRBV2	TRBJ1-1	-	CASSDWRTVEAFF	TGTGCCAGCAGTGATTGGAGGACAGTTGAAGCTTTCTTT
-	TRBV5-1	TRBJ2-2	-	CASSPEGRPNTGELFF	TGCGCCAGCAGCCCGGAGGGCAGACCGAACACCGGGGAGCTGTTTTTT
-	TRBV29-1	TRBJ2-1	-	CSVSQRLYNEQFF	TGCAGCGTGAGCCAGAGGCTCTACAATGAGCAGTTCTTC
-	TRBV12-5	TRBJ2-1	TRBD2	CASVRGSGSDEQFF	TGTGCTAGTGTGCGAGGTAGCGGGAGCGATGAGCAGTTCTTC
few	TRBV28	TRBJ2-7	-	CASRTPMGRSKEQYF	TGTGCCAGCCGGACCCCCATGGGGCGATCAAAGGAGCAGTACTTC
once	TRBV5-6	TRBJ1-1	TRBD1	CASSFVQGGTTEAFF	TGTGCCAGCAGCTTCGTTCAGGGGGGAACCACTGAAGCTTTCTTT
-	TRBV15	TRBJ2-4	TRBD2	CATSRAGLADKNIQYF	TGTGCCACCAGCAGAGCGGGACTAGCGGACAAAAACATTCAGTACTTC
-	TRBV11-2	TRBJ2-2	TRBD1	CASSPRQGALINTGELFF	TGTGCCAGCAGCCCCAGACAGGGGGCCTTAATCAACACCGGGGAGCTGTTTTTT
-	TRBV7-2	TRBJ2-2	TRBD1	CASPRTGGDFGELFF	TGTGCCAGCCCTAGGACAGGGGGCGATTTTGGGGAGCTGTTTTTT
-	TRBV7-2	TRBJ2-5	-	CASTLRFTGMGETQYF	TGTGCCAGCACCTTAAGATTCACAGGGATGGGGGAGACCCAGTACTTC
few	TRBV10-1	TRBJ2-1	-	CASSERGFGEQFF	TGCGCCAGCAGTGAGAGGGGATTTGGGGAGCAGTTCTTC
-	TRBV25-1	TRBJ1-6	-	CASSELGHDSPLHF	TGTGCCAGCAGTGAACTGGGGCACGATTCACCCCTCCACTTT
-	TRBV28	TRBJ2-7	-	CASRQGWALPPSSYEQYF	TGTGCCAGCAGACAGGGTTGGGCACTACCCCCTAGCTCCTACGAGCAGTACTTC
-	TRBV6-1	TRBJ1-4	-	CASSEKRGIREKLFF	TGTGCCAGCAGTGAAAAAAGGGGGATACGGGAAAAACTGTTTTTT
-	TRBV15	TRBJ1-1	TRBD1	CATSRGLQDRGPGEAFF	TGTGCCACCAGCAGGGGCCTTCAAGACAGGGGGCCTGGGGAAGCTTTCTTT
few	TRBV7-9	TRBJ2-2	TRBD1	CASSTPQGARTGELFF	TGTGCCAGCAGCACTCCACAGGGGGCGAGAACCGGGGAGCTGTTTTTT
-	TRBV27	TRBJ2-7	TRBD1	CASRPRTGVFYEQYF	TGTGCCAGCAGACCTAGGACAGGGGTCTTCTACGAGCAGTACTTC
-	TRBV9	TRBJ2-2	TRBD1	CASSAGQARELFF	TGTGCCAGCAGCGCTGGACAGGCCCGGGAGCTGTTTTTT
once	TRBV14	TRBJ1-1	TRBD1	CASSFPGQGAVTEAFF	TGTGCCAGCAGCTTTCCGGGACAGGGGGCGGTCACTGAAGCTTTCTTT
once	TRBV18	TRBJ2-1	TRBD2	CASSPPSREAHNEQFF	TGTGCCAGCTCACCACCATCTCGGGAGGCCCACAATGAGCAGTTCTTC
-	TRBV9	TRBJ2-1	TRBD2	CASSVARTSGKGEQFF	TGTGCCAGCAGCGTAGCCCGGACTAGCGGGAAAGGCGAGCAGTTCTTC
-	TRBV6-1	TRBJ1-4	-	CASKEQGRNEKLFF	TGTGCCAGCAAGGAACAGGGAAGAAATGAAAAACTGTTTTTT
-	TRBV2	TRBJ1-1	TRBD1	CARPGQGETEAFF	TGTGCCAGACCGGGACAGGGGGAGACTGAAGCTTTCTTT
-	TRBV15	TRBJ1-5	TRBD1	CATSDGYTGTEVSGAQHF	TGTGCCACCAGCGACGGCTATACCGGGACAGAAGTTTCTGGGGCCCAGCATTTT
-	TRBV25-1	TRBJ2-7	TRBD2	CASPSPGTSSAEQYF	TGTGCCAGCCCCTCACCCGGGACTAGCTCGGCCGAGCAGTACTTC
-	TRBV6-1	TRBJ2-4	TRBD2	CASSRMTSSGIQYF	TGTGCCAGCAGTAGAATGACTAGCTCTGGCATTCAGTACTTC
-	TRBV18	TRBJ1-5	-	CASSKERQGRLRSNQPQHF	TGTGCCAGCTCAAAAGAAAGGCAGGGAAGGTTGCGGAGCAATCAGCCCCAGCATTTT
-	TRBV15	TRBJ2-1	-	CATSRTSSYNEQFF	TGTGCCACCAGCAGGACTAGCTCCTACAATGAGCAGTTCTTC
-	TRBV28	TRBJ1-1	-	CATSTDSGVAFF	TGTGCCACGTCCACCGACAGCGGGGTTGCTTTCTTT
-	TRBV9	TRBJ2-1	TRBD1	CASSPRTGWDNEQFF	TGTGCCAGCAGCCCCCGGACAGGGTGGGACAATGAGCAGTTCTTC
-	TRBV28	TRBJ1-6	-	CASSLGTPAPLHF	TGTGCCAGCAGTTTGGGGACACCTGCACCCCTCCACTTT
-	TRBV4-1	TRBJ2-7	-	CASSQLPGHSYEQYF	TGCGCCAGCAGCCAGCTTCCGGGACACTCCTACGAGCAGTACTTC
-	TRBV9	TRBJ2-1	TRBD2	CASSVGLDSFNEQFF	TGTGCCAGCAGCGTGGGACTAGATTCGTTCAATGAGCAGTTCTTC
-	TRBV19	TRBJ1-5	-	CASSPARVQPQHF	TGTGCCAGTAGTCCGGCCAGGGTCCAGCCCCAGCATTTT
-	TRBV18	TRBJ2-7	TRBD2	CASSPPGEPSGGGYEQYF	TGTGCCAGCTCACCACCGGGCGAACCCTCCGGCGGGGGCTACGAGCAGTACTTC
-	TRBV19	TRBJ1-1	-	CASSISPPGTEAFF	TGTGCCAGTAGTATAAGTCCTCCCGGGACTGAAGCTTTCTTT
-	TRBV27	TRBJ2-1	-	CASSPRGKSGEQFF	TGTGCCAGCAGCCCCCGGGGGAAGTCGGGGGAGCAGTTCTTC